The 11 T cell receptor beta chains below all came from one sample that was sequenced in a study of T-cell memory formation after mild COVID-19. A single record per CDR3 protein comes from TCRdb applying MiXCR to the 5' RACE reads. The sample holds about 270,000 distinct CDR3 sequences, about a sixth seen once. The source material was PBMCs or a T cell subset sorted from them (not recorded which). The receptors were gathered from a man younger than 35 who had mild COVID-19 (a few samples of this study predate the infection). Cell type and time point are not known.

The chain combines TRBV7-8 with TRBJ2-2, with a weak D call TRBD2 (7 bases). The CDR3 covers 16 residues. The germline V and J ends were trimmed by 5 bases and 3 bases, with 16 bases remaining between them. The germline gives CDR1 SGHVS, CDR2 FQNEAQ. Here the CDR3 reads CASSPLGGADTGELFF. Written as DNA, the CDR3 is TGTGCCAGCAGCCCCTTGGGGGGGGCGGACACCGGGGAGCTGTTTTTT.

CDR3 bases: TGCAGTGCTAGAGATACACGGGGGGGCCCGGGCGAGCAGTACGTC. Amino acid sequence: CSARDTRGGPGEQYV. V gene TRBV20-1 combines with J gene TRBJ2-7, with 8 bases identical to TRBD2. The V segment lost 0 bases and the J segment 6 bases; nucleotides outside the gene matches: 10. This CDR3 contains 15 residues. Per the germline V gene, CDR1 is DFQATT and CDR2 is SNEGSKA (reference sequence).

The J gene is TRBJ2-7, the V gene TRBV11-3, with 7 bases matching TRBD1. Trimming at V came to 5 bases and at J to 8 bases, leaving 9 bases not matched to a gene. CDR1 and CDR2 (germline): SGHNT, YENEEA. The CDR3 covers 13 residues. CDR3 sequence (DNA): TGTGCCAGCAGCATAGGGACAGCTAAACAGCAGTACTTC. The encoded protein is CASSIGTAKQQYF. Together with reference TRBV11-3 and TRBJ2-7, the CDR3 gives the full variable domain: EAGVVQSPRYKIIEKKQPVAFWCNPISGHNTLYWYLQNLGQGPELLIRYENEEAVDDSQLPKDRFSAERLKGVDSTLKIQPAELGDSAVYLCASSIGTAKQQYFGPGTRLTVT.

The chain uses TRBV12-3 or TRBV12-4 and TRBJ2-2; D possibly corresponds to TRBD2 (5 bases). The CDR3 has 13 amino acids. Trimming pared 6 bases from V and 3 bases from J, leaving 8 bases between. CDR3 sequence: CASRGGHTGELFF. The CDR3 region has the DNA TGTGCCAGCAGGGGCGGGCACACCGGGGAGCTGTTTTTT.

The rearrangement uses TRBV10-3 and TRBJ2-7; TRBD1 agrees at 10 bases. The CDR3 spans 14 residues. Looked up from germline, CDR1 is ENHRY and CDR2 is SYGVKD. V dropped 4 bases and J dropped 7; count of bases not matched to a gene: 7. CDR3 region: CAISARDRGREQYF. For the CDR3, the DNA is TGTGCCATCAGTGCCCGGGACAGGGGCCGGGAGCAGTACTTC.

The rearrangement uses TRBV7-9 and TRBJ1-6; D might be TRBD1 (5 bases). CDR3 size: 16 residues. V was clipped by 3 bases and J by 9 bases, with 18 bases between them. Germline V CDR1 and CDR2: SEHNR, FQNEAQ (reference sequence). The CDR3 DNA sequence: TGTGCCAGCAGCTTGGGGGTTGGGATTGATTTTTCACCCCTCCACTTT. Amino acids: CASSLGVGIDFSPLHF.

This chain connects TRBV9 to TRBJ1-3; possible D gene TRBD1, 5 bases. Germline CDR1 and CDR2: SGDLS and YYNGEE. The V end lost 0 bases, the J end lost 1 base, and 20 bases lay between the germline ends. The CDR3 runs 19 residues. This chain's CDR3 is CASSVDPLKAGMSGNTIYF. The CDR3 DNA reads TGTGCCAGCAGCGTAGATCCCCTGAAGGCAGGGATGTCTGGAAACACCATATATTTT.

The CDR3: CASSSSRGNQPQHF. The CDR3 region has the DNA TGTGCCAGCAGCTCGAGCAGGGGCAATCAGCCCCAGCATTTT. This chain connects TRBV7-2 to TRBJ1-5; D perhaps matches TRBD1 (5 bases). V gave up 4 bases and J gave up 2 bases, with 9 bases separating them. The CDR3 has 14 amino acids. Germline CDR1 and CDR2: SGHTA and FQGNSA.

This clonotype was counted ten times or more. The rearrangement uses TRBV5-1 and TRBJ2-1; tentative D call: TRBD2 (6 bases). The CDR3 is 14 amino acids. The germline CDR1 and CDR2 sequences are SGHRS and YFSETQ. The V gene lost 4 bases and the J gene lost 6 bases, with 14 bases spanning the gap. The CDR3 loop is CASSPGVGGNEQFF. In DNA, the CDR3 is TGCGCCAGCAGCCCGGGGGTCGGGGGCAATGAGCAGTTCTTC.

The chain combines TRBV5-5 with TRBJ1-2; the D gene is possibly TRBD1 (6 bases). Per the germline V gene, CDR1 is SGHKS and CDR2 is YYEKEE (reference sequence). Trimming shortened V by 0 bases and J by 8 bases, and 14 bases separated the two germline ends. There are 14 residues in the CDR3. CDR3 residues: CASSLVGDGTGYTF. Here the CDR3 DNA reads TGTGCCAGCAGCTTGGTAGGGGACGGGACAGGCTACACCTTC. Together with reference TRBV5-5 and TRBJ1-2, the CDR3 gives the full variable domain: DAGVTQSPTHLIKTRGQQVTLRCSPISGHKSVSWYQQVLGQGPQFIFQYYEKEERGRGNFPDRFSARQFPNYSSELNVNALLLGDSALYLCASSLVGDGTGYTFGSGTRLTVV.

In this sample, this clonotype turned up a few times. The chain is built from TRBV15 and TRBJ2-5; tentative D call: TRBD2 (6 bases). V was clipped by 1 base and J by 9 bases, with 6 bases between them. This CDR3 region has 11 residues. CDR1 LNHNV and CDR2 YYDKDF come from the germline V gene (reference sequence). In DNA form, the CDR3 reads TGTGCCACCAGCAGAGGGAGGGCCCAGTACTTC. Its translation: CATSRGRAQYF.